The rows below give T cell receptor beta chains drawn from one sample of a study of blood T cell repertoires in COVID-19. Clones were read by immunoSEQ multiplex PCR, and TCRdb kept only the in-frame ones, dropping some. This table holds about 130,000 clones, approximately 89% found once. Sequenced: peripheral blood. The receptors were sampled from a human donor in a cohort sampled during active COVID-19. CDR3s include the opening cysteine and the closing phenylalanine or tryptophan. The D gene is left open where the match is weak. A row's size may be missing; if present it is once, few, many or a size class.

V gene	D gene	clone size	J gene	CDR3 DNA	CDR3 protein
TRBV29-1	TRBD2	.	TRBJ2-1	TGCAGCGTTCCAGCGGGGCCGGGGGGTGCGTATGAGCAGTTCTTC	CSVPAGPGGAYEQFF
TRBV2	.	.	TRBJ2-3	TGTGCCAGCAGTGCTCGTGGCGGAGATACGCAGTATTTT	CASSARGGDTQYF
TRBV7-2	.	once	TRBJ1-5	TGTGCCAGCAGCTTAGGACATAGCAATCAGCCCCAGCATTTT	CASSLGHSNQPQHF
TRBV28	TRBD2	.	TRBJ2-5	TGTGCCAGCAGGAGCGGGGGGGAGGAGACCCAGTACTTC	CASRSGGEETQYF
TRBV7-9	TRBD1	.	TRBJ2-2	TGTGCCAGCAGCTACTCTAAAACGGACAGGGCTACCGGGGAGCTGTTTTTT	CASSYSKTDRATGELFF
TRBV28	TRBD1	once	TRBJ1-2	TGTGCCAGCAGCCAGGGACAGGGTGGCTACACCTTC	CASSQGQGGYTF
TRBV11-2	TRBD2	once	TRBJ2-1	TGTGCCAGCAGCCAACGGGAACTAGCGGGAGGGAATGAGCAGTTCTTC	CASSQRELAGGNEQFF
TRBV3-1/TRBV3-2	.	.	TRBJ2-3	TGTGCCAGCAGCCACCCGGGTGATACGTTCACAGATACGCAGTATTTT	CASSHPGDTFTDTQYF
TRBV19	TRBD1	.	TRBJ1-4	TGTGCCAGTAGTTCTCAGACAGGGGAAAGAGAAAAACTGTTTTTT	CASSSQTGEREKLFF
TRBV19	.	once	TRBJ1-3	TGTGCCAGTAGTAGCGACAGGTCCTCTGGAAACACCATATATTTT	CASSSDRSSGNTIYF
TRBV28	.	.	TRBJ1-2	TGTGCCAGCAGTTGGGGACACGGGTCCGCTAACTATGGCTACACCTTC	CASSWGHGSANYGYTF
TRBV6-1	.	.	TRBJ1-6	TGTGCCAGCAGTGAAGCGGGGGGGGTCATGAGGAATTCACCCCTCCACTTT	CASSEAGGVMRNSPLHF
TRBV7-2	.	.	TRBJ1-4	TGTGCCAGCAGCTTCTCCCATGAAAAACTGTTTTTT	CASSFSHEKLFF
TRBV20-1	.	.	TRBJ2-1	TGCAGTGCTAGTCTACAGGTTGAGCAGTTCTTC	CSASLQVEQFF
TRBV19	.	.	TRBJ1-5	TGTGCCAGTATTCCGGACAGTAGCAATCAGCCCCAGCATTTT	CASIPDSSNQPQHF
TRBV6-2/TRBV6-3	TRBD2	.	TRBJ2-2	TGTGCCAGCAGTTACTCGAGTGCTAGCGGGAGGGCCTACACCGGGGAGCTGTTTTTT	CASSYSSASGRAYTGELFF
TRBV30	.	.	TRBJ2-1	TGTGCCTGGAGTTCCCTTAGCGATGAGCAGTTCTTC	CAWSSLSDEQFF
TRBV2	TRBD2	.	TRBJ2-1	TGTGCCAGCAGTGGGAGTAGCGGGAGACTTGGGAATGAGCAGTTCTTC	CASSGSSGRLGNEQFF
TRBV18	TRBD2	.	TRBJ2-3	TGTGCCAGCTCACCCCGACTAGCGGCTAGCACAGATACGCAGTATTTT	CASSPRLAASTDTQYF
TRBV24-1	.	.	TRBJ1-2	TGTGCCACCAGTGCCCAGGGTCATGGCTACACCTTC	CATSAQGHGYTF
TRBV12-3/TRBV12-4	.	.	TRBJ2-5	TGTGCCAGCAGTCCGGGGTCCCAAGAGACCCAGTACTTC	CASSPGSQETQYF
TRBV7-2	.	.	TRBJ2-7	TGTGCCAGCAGCTTAGTGGGCGGGGAAACCTACGAGCAGTACTTC	CASSLVGGETYEQYF
TRBV7-2	.	.	TRBJ1-6	TGTGCCAGCAGCCAAGCAGCGGCGGGACGGAATAATTCACCCCTCCACTTT	CASSQAAAGRNNSPLHF
TRBV5-4	.	.	TRBJ1-4	TGTGCCAGCAGCCCGGGGGCAACTAATGAAAAACTGTTTTTT	CASSPGATNEKLFF
TRBV6-2/TRBV6-3	.	few	TRBJ1-4	TGTGCCAGCAGTTTCCGACAGGCAACTAATGAAAAACTGTTTTTT	CASSFRQATNEKLFF
TRBV12-3/TRBV12-4	.	few	TRBJ2-1	TGTGCCAGCAGTGACAGGCCCAATGAGCAGTTCTTC	CASSDRPNEQFF
TRBV6-5	.	.	TRBJ2-5	TGTGCCTCCAGGGAGGATAGAAGGCCCCAAGAGACCCAGTACTTC	CASREDRRPQETQYF